This T cell receptor (beta chain) comes out of a study of cytomegalovirus exposure and HLA in healthy donors. Findings and limits, study-wide: Among TCR beta chains, those listed as cytomegalovirus-associated numbered around 160. A subsequent analysis found that TCR clusters from the first cohort also tended to co-occur in the 130 or so validation repertoires, with 90% to 95% of cluster scores above 0.

The V gene's germline CDR1 is SGHRS and CDR2 YFSETQ. After removal of 4 bases from V and 6 bases from J, the junction contained 8 bases not matched to a gene. The CDR3 is made up of 15 amino acids. Profiled with immunoSEQ multiplex PCR; TCRdb holds only in-frame clones, not every one. Among under 350,000 clones, approximately 86% were seen once, and the ten largest hold 1%. This clone was seen more than once but under ten times. No antigen is known for it. The sample was PBMCs. The TCR sequence derives from a woman aged 18-29 years in good health and CMV-seronegative. The V and J genes are TRBV5-1 and TRBJ2-3; 10 bases fit TRBD2. This chain's CDR3 is CASSLGLAGVDTQYF. The CDR3 DNA reads as TGCGCCAGCAGCCTGGGCCTAGCGGGAGTGGATACGCAGTATTTT.